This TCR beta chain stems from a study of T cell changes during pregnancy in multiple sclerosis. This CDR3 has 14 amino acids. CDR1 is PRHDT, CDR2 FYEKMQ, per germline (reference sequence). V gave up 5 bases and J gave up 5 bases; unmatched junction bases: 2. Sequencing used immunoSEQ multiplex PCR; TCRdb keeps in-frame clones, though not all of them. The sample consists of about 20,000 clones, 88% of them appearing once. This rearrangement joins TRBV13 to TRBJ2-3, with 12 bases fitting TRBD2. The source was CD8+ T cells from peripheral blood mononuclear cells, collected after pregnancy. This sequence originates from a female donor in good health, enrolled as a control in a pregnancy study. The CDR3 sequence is CASSPGLAGDTQYF. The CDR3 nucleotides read TGTGCCAGCAGCCCGGGACTAGCGGGAGATACGCAGTATTTT.